The next 21 T cell receptor beta chains were all read from a single sample in a study of blood T cell repertoires in COVID-19. Clones were sequenced by immunoSEQ multiplex PCR, and TCRdb holds only the in-frame ones, with some missing. The table lists approximately 60,000 clones, approximately 79% of them singletons, with 15% to 20% in the top ten. Input material: peripheral blood. All receptors derive from a man aged 55 to 70 with acute or convalescent COVID-19.

This chain joins TRBV15 and TRBJ1-1; no reliable D call. The germline V gene has CDR1 LNHNV and CDR2 YYDKDF (reference sequence). CDR3 size: 15 residues. Trimming cost V 0 bases and J 4 bases, with 12 bases left between them. The CDR3 DNA sequence: TGTGCCACCAGCAGAGATCCCAGTTTTCTCACTGAAGCTTTCTTT. Translating it yields CATSRDPSFLTEAFF.

The rearrangement uses TRBV7-9 and TRBJ2-7, with D hard to call. Deletions cut 2 bases from V and 4 bases from J, with 3 bases between. Germline V gives CDR1 SEHNR, CDR2 FQNEAQ (reference sequence). The CDR3 runs to 11 residues. CDR3 protein: CASSLSYEQYF. Written as DNA, the CDR3 is TGTGCCAGCAGCTTATCTTACGAGCAGTACTTC.

The chain combines TRBV6-5 with TRBJ1-6; 11 bases are shared with TRBD1. The CDR3 runs to 14 residues. Losses at the gene ends were 8 bases for V and 7 bases for J; bases not matched to a gene: 4. Germline assignment: CDR1 MNHEY and CDR2 SVGAGI. CDR3 in amino acids: CASVGTGGNSPLHF. The CDR3 coding sequence is TGTGCCAGCGTTGGGACAGGGGGAAATTCACCCCTCCACTTT.

The chain recombines TRBV28 with TRBJ2-7, with TRBD1 identical over 9 bases. This CDR3 is 16 amino acids long. The ends lost 6 bases at V and 3 bases at J; junction bases unmatched: 12. Per the germline V gene, CDR1 is MDHEN and CDR2 is SYDVKM. CDR3 sequence (DNA): TGTGCCAGCAGCCATTCCGCCGGGACAGGGAACTACGAGCAGTACTTC. Translated, it gives CASSHSAGTGNYEQYF.

In this sample, this clone turned up a few times. V usage is TRBV18 and J usage is TRBJ1-1; D possibly corresponds to TRBD1 (5 bases). Per the germline V gene, CDR1 is KGHSH and CDR2 is LQKENI. There are 15 residues in the CDR3. V dropped 3 bases and J dropped 3 bases, with 14 bases sitting between them. The CDR3 region is CASSPLPGGYTEAFF. The CDR3 DNA sequence: TGTGCCAGCTCACCCCTTCCGGGGGGTTACACTGAAGCTTTCTTT.

This chain uses TRBV19 with TRBJ1-1; D not certain. Per the germline V gene, CDR1 is LNHDA and CDR2 is SQIVND (reference sequence). The CDR3 length is 14 residues. Trimming pared 4 bases from V and 0 bases from J, leaving 9 bases between. CDR3 bases: TGTGCCAGTAGTACGGTCAGGCTGAACACTGAAGCTTTCTTT. Its protein is CASSTVRLNTEAFF.

The chain is built from TRBV7-2 and TRBJ2-1, with D perhaps matching TRBD1 (5 bases). Germline values: CDR1 SGHTA, CDR2 FQGNSA. V was pared by 2 bases and J by 1 base, with 6 bases between. The CDR3 loop spans 14 amino acids. CDR3 sequence (DNA): TGTGCCAGCAGCTTATCAGGGTCCTACAATGAGCAGTTCTTC. Protein: CASSLSGSYNEQFF.

DNA for the CDR3: TGCGCCAGCAGTGAGTCGACGACCGGGGAAAAACTGTTTTTT. It codes for CASSESTTGEKLFF. The chain links TRBV10-1 to TRBJ1-4; D uncertain. Deletions cut 0 bases from V and 8 bases from J, with 10 bases between. CDR1 and CDR2 (germline): WNHNN, SYGVQD (reference sequence). The CDR3 is 14 amino acids.

The chain joins TRBV9 to TRBJ2-5; D unclear. Germline loops: CDR1 SGDLS, CDR2 YYNGEE. The CDR3 totals 13 residues. V gave up 4 bases and J gave up 1 base, with 8 bases separating them. The CDR3 sequence: CASSYSPQETQYF. In DNA form, the CDR3 reads TGTGCCAGCAGCTATAGCCCCCAAGAGACCCAGTACTTC.

The rearrangement links TRBV6-5 to TRBJ1-5; possible D gene TRBD1, 5 bases. Germline assignment: CDR1 MNHEY and CDR2 SVGAGI. V lost 10 bases to trimming and J lost 6 bases, with 19 bases between them. The CDR3 runs 14 residues. CDR3 sequence: CAIRTGTAFQPQHF. The CDR3 region has the DNA TGTGCCATCCGTACCGGGACTGCTTTTCAGCCCCAGCATTTT.

In this sample, this clone turned up a few times. The V and J genes are TRBV18 and TRBJ1-4; perhaps TRBD1 as D (5 bases). Germline V gene lookup returns CDR1 KGHSH and CDR2 LQKENI. Trimming took 0 bases from V and 4 from J, leaving 6 bases between them. CDR3 length: 14 amino acids. The CDR3 is CASSPPGDNEKLFF. The CDR3, as DNA: TGTGCCAGCTCACCACCAGGGGATAATGAAAAACTGTTTTTT. The full variable domain, its missing parts supplied by reference TRBV18 and TRBJ1-4, is NAGVMQNPRHLVRRRGQEARLRCSPMKGHSHVYWYRQLPEEGLKFMVYLQKENIIDESGMPKERFSAEFPKEGPSILRIQQVVRGDSAAYFCASSPPGDNEKLFFGSGTQLSVL.

The rearrangement uses TRBV11-2 and TRBJ2-2; 7 nucleotides line up with TRBD1. The ends lost 10 bases at V and 1 base at J; junction bases unmatched: 9. This CDR3 has 15 amino acids. The V gene's germline CDR1 is SGHAT and CDR2 FQNNGV. In DNA form, the CDR3 reads TGTGCCACCGAACCTGGGACAGTGAACACCGGGGAGCTGTTTTTT. Protein sequence: CATEPGTVNTGELFF.

This clone was recorded a few times. This chain links TRBV19 with TRBJ1-5, with D maybe TRBD1 (6 bases). Germline values: CDR1 LNHDA, CDR2 SQIVND (reference sequence). This CDR3 is built from 18 residues. Trimming took 6 bases from V and 2 from J, leaving 23 bases between them. This chain's CDR3 is CASRGVRDTDLGNQPQHF. DNA for the CDR3: TGTGCCAGTAGAGGGGTTAGGGACACCGACTTGGGCAATCAGCCCCAGCATTTT.

The genes are TRBV3-1 (or the pseudogene TRBV3-2) and TRBJ1-2; D uncertain. The germline V and J ends were trimmed by 1 base and 4 bases, with 13 bases remaining between them. CDR1 is LGHDT and CDR2 is YNNKEL in the germline V gene (reference sequence). The CDR3 is made up of 15 amino acids. The CDR3: CASSQGRLHPYGYTF. As DNA, the CDR3 is TGTGCCAGCAGCCAAGGGAGGCTTCACCCCTATGGCTACACCTTC.

This clone was seen a single time. The chain recombines TRBV6-6 with TRBJ1-5; TRBD1 matches at 12 bases. The CDR3 is made up of 17 amino acids. Unmatched junction bases numbered 11, after V lost 5 bases and J lost 6 bases. CDR1 is MNHNY, CDR2 SVGAGI, per germline (reference sequence). The CDR3 DNA reads as TGTGCCAGCAGTCCCCAGGGGACAGGGGGCCTCGGTCAGCCCCAGCATTTT. It is translated as CASSPQGTGGLGQPQHF.

The count of this clone is one. V is TRBV5-1 and J is TRBJ2-1; 12 nucleotides match TRBD1. With 2 bases clipped from V and 7 bases from J, the junction kept 13 bases outside the gene matches. The CDR3 consists of 18 residues. CDR1 and CDR2 from the germline V gene are SGHRS and YFSETQ. In nucleotides, the CDR3 is TGCGCCAGCAGCTTTAGGCTGGGCGTGGGACAGGGGGCGAATGAGCAGTTCTTC. Translating it yields CASSFRLGVGQGANEQFF.

The V and J genes are TRBV27 and TRBJ2-1; D call uncertain. Between the trimmed V and J ends, which lost 5 bases and 6 bases, there was a span of 20 bases. Germline V CDR1 and CDR2: MNHEY, SMNVEV (reference sequence). The CDR3 is made up of 16 amino acids. The CDR3 sequence is CASSPLTTHLSNEQFF. DNA of the CDR3: TGTGCCAGCAGTCCCTTGACAACCCACCTGTCCAATGAGCAGTTCTTC.

The gene calls are TRBV29-1 and TRBJ1-1, with D perhaps matching TRBD1 (6 bases). Germline CDR1 is SQVTM and CDR2 is ANQGSEA. The CDR3 contains 15 residues. The V end was cut by 5 bases, the J end by 4 bases, with 20 bases between. The CDR3 sequence is CSVPLGGAKGTEAFF. The CDR3 DNA is TGCAGCGTTCCACTAGGGGGAGCCAAGGGCACTGAAGCTTTCTTT.

This chain links TRBV5-6 with TRBJ1-1; a weak D match, TRBD1 (5 bases). Trimming took 5 bases from V and 3 from J, leaving 11 bases between them. Germline V gene data show CDR1 as SGHDT and CDR2 as YYEEEE. The CDR3 length is 13 residues. The CDR3 DNA reads as TGTGCCAGCAGGTTATGGGGGGACACTGAAGCTTTCTTT. Its translation: CASRLWGDTEAFF.

The chain couples TRBV6-5 to TRBJ1-2, with 8 bases identical to TRBD1. Per the germline V gene, CDR1 is MNHEY and CDR2 is SVGAGI. The junction had 9 bases not matched to a gene; V was cut back by 5 bases and J by 4 bases. This CDR3 is 15 amino acids long. CDR3 DNA sequence: TGTGCCAGCAGTCCTAGAGGGACAGGTTTCTATGGCTACACCTTC. It yields the protein CASSPRGTGFYGYTF.

The chain couples TRBV19 to TRBJ1-5, with D uncertain. The V and J ends lost 4 bases and 3 bases respectively, with 13 bases between them. Germline V lookup: CDR1 LNHDA, CDR2 SQIVND (reference sequence). The CDR3 is 15 residues long. CDR3 protein: CASSNPRADNQPQHF. The CDR3 DNA reads as TGTGCCAGTAGTAACCCGAGGGCCGACAATCAGCCCCAGCATTTT.